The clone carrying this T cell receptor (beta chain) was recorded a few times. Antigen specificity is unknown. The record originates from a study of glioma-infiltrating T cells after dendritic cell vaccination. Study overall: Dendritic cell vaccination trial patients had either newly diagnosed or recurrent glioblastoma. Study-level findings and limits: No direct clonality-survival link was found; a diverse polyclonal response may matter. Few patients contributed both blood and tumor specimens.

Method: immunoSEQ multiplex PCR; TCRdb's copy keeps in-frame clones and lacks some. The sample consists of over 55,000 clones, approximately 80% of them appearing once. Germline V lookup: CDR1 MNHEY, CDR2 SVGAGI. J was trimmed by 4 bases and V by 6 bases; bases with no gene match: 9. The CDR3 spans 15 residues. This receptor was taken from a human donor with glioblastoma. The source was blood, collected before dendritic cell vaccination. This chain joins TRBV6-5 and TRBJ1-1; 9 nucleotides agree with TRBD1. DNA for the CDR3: TGTGCCAGCAGGCTCATCCGGGACAGGGCCACTGAAGCTTTCTTT. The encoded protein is CASRLIRDRATEAFF.